This T cell receptor beta chain was found in a study of T cell changes during pregnancy in multiple sclerosis. The CDR3 has 14 residues. CDR1 and CDR2 from the germline V gene are LNHDA and SQIVND (reference sequence). The J segment lost 4 bases and the V segment lost 6 bases, leaving 6 bases of the junction unmatched. Clones were sequenced by immunoSEQ multiplex PCR, and TCRdb holds only the in-frame ones, with some missing. The sample lists fewer than 65,000 clones, roughly nine tenths occurring once. The sequence came from a female donor in good health, enrolled as a control in a pregnancy study. The chain combines TRBV19 with TRBJ1-3; 7 bases are a match to TRBD1. This material consisted of peripheral blood, taken after pregnancy. CDR3 protein: CASRYTGVGNTIYF. The CDR3 region has the DNA TGTGCCAGTAGATACACAGGGGTCGGAAACACCATATATTTT.